Sequencing of this TCR beta chain was carried out in a study of cytomegalovirus exposure and HLA in healthy donors. Germline CDR1 is MGHDK and CDR2 is SYGVNS. The CDR3 has 13 amino acids. V lost 4 bases and J lost 0, with 4 bases in between. The study ran its PCR with 60 Vbeta and 13 Jbeta primers. Clones were read by immunoSEQ multiplex PCR, and TCRdb kept only the in-frame ones, dropping some. The sample lists approximately 110,000 clones; approximately 70% were seen once. This TCR came from a middle-aged man in good health and CMV-seropositive. What was sequenced was PBMCs. The chain combines TRBV25-1 with TRBJ1-5, with D unclear. The chain's CDR3 is CASSVSSNQPQHF. Written as DNA, the CDR3 is TGTGCCAGCAGTGTCTCTAGCAATCAGCCCCAGCATTTT. The full variable domain, with the rest looked up from reference TRBV25-1 and TRBJ1-5, is EADIYQTPRYLVIGTGKKITLECSQTMGHDKMYWYQQDPGMELHLIHYSYGVNSTEKGDLSSESTVSRIRTEHFPLTLESARPSHTSQYLCASSVSSNQPQHFGDGTRLSIL.